This T cell receptor beta chain was observed in a study of shared T cell receptors in the human thymus. Profiling relied on immunoSEQ multiplex PCR, and the TCRdb table lists in-frame clones only, not all of them. The repertoire holds hundreds of thousands of clones, with 85% to 95% as singletons. Germline CDR1 reads SGHDT; CDR2 reads YYEEEE. J lost 7 bases, V lost 4 bases, and 12 bases had no gene match. The CDR3 has 16 amino acids. V gene TRBV5-6 combines with J gene TRBJ2-1; 9 nucleotides line up with TRBD2. The sequence came from a human donor. The source material was thymocytes. The CDR3 nucleotides read TGTGCCAGCAGCCCGAACGGACTAGCGCCCAGTAATGAGCAGTTCTTC. Encoded protein: CASSPNGLAPSNEQFF.